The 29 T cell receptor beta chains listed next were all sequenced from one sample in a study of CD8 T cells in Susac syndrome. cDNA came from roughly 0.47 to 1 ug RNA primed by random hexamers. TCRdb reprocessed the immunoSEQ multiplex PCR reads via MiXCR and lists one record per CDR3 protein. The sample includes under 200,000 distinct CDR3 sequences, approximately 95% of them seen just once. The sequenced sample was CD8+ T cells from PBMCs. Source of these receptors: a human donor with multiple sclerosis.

The CDR3 protein is CASSLDPSGTDTQYF. The CDR3 DNA reads as TGTGCCAGCAGTTTAGACCCTAGCGGCACAGATACGCAGTATTTT. The V gene is TRBV28, the J gene TRBJ2-3; the D gene is possibly TRBD2 (6 bases). Germline assignment: CDR1 MDHEN and CDR2 SYDVKM. V was cut by 2 bases and J by 1 base, with 10 bases left in between. The CDR3 contains 15 residues.

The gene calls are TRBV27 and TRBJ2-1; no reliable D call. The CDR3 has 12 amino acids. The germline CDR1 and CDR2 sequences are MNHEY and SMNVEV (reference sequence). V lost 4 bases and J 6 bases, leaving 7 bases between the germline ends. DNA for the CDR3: TGTGCCAGCAGTTCTGGACCCAATGAGCAGTTCTTC. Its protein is CASSSGPNEQFF.

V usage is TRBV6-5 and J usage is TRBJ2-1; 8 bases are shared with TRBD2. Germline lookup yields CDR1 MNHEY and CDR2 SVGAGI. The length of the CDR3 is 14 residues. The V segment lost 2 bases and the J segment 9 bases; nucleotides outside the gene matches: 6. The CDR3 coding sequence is TGTGCCAGCAGTTACCCGGGGGGGCGGGGTGAGCAGTTCTTC. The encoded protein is CASSYPGGRGEQFF.

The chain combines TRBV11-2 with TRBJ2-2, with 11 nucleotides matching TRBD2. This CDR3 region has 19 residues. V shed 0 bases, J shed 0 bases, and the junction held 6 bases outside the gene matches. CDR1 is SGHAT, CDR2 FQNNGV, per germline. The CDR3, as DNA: TGTGCCAGCAGCTTAGAATCACTAGCGGGGGCCGCGAACACCGGGGAGCTGTTTTTT. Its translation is CASSLESLAGAANTGELFF.

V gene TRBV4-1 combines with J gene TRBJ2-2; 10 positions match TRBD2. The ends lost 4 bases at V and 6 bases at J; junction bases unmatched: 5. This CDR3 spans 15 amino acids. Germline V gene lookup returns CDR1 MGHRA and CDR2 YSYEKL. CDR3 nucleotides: TGCGCCAGCAGCCCTCTAGCGGGAGTTGCCGGGGAGCTGTTTTTT. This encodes CASSPLAGVAGELFF.

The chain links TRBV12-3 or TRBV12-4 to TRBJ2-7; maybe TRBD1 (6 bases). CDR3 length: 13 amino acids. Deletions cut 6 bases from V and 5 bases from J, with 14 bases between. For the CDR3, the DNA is TGTGCCAGCAGGAACAGGGTAGGAAACGAGCAGTACTTC. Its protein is CASRNRVGNEQYF.

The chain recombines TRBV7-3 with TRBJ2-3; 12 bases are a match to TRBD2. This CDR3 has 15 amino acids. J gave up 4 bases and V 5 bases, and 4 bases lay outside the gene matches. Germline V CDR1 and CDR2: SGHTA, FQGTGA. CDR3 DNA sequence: TGTGCCAGCAGCGACACTAGCGGGAGGTCAGATACGCAGTATTTT. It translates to CASSDTSGRSDTQYF.

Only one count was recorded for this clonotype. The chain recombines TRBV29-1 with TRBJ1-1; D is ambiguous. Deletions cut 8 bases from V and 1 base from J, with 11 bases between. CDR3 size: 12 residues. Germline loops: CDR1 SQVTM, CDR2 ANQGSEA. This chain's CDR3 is CSLRHGNTEAFF. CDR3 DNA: TGCAGCTTAAGACACGGGAACACTGAAGCTTTCTTT.

The CDR3 bases are TGCGCCAGCAGCCCAATCTACCCTTCGACAGGGAACGAGCAGTACTTC. Translation: CASSPIYPSTGNEQYF. The rearrangement links TRBV4-1 to TRBJ2-7; 7 bases match TRBD1. Germline CDR1 is MGHRA and CDR2 is YSYEKL. Trimming cost V 4 bases and J 5 bases; bases outside gene matches: 14. CDR3 size: 16 residues.

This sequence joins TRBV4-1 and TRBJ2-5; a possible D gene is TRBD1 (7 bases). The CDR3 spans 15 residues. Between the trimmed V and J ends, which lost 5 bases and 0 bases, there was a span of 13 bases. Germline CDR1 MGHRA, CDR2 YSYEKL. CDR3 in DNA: TGCGCCAGCAGCTACCGCAGGGGGGACCAAGAGACCCAGTACTTC. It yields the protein CASSYRRGDQETQYF.

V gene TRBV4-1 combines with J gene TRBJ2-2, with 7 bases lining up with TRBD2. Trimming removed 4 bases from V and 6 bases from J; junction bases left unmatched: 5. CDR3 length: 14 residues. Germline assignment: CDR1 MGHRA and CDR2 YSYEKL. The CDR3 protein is CASSPPSGAGELFF. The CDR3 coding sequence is TGCGCCAGCAGCCCCCCGAGCGGGGCCGGGGAGCTGTTTTTT.

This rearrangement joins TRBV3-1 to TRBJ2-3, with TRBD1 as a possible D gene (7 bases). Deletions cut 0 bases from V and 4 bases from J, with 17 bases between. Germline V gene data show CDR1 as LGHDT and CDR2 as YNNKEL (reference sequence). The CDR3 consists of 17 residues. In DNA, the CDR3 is TGTGCCAGCAGCCAAGATGGGGCAGGGGGACTTGCAGATACGCAGTATTTT. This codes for CASSQDGAGGLADTQYF.

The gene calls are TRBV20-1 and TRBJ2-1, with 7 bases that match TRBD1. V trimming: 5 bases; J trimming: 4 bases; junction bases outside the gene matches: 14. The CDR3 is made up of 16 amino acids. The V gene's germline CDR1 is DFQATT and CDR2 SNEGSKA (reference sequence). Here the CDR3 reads CSAYSGQSVSYNEQFF. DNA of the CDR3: TGCAGTGCTTACTCGGGACAGTCCGTCTCATACAATGAGCAGTTCTTC.

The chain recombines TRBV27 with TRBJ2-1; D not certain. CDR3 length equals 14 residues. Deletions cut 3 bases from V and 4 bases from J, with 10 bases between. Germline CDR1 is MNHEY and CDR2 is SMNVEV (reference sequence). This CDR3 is CASSLAAAYNEQFF. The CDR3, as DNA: TGTGCCAGCAGTTTGGCTGCGGCGTACAATGAGCAGTTCTTC.

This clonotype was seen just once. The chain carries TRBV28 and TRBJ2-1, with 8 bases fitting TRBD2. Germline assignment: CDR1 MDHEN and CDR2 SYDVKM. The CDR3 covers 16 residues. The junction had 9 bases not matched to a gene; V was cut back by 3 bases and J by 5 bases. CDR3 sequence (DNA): TGTGCCAGCAGTTTCCCCGGGACTAGTGACCACAATGAGCAGTTCTTC. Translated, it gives CASSFPGTSDHNEQFF.

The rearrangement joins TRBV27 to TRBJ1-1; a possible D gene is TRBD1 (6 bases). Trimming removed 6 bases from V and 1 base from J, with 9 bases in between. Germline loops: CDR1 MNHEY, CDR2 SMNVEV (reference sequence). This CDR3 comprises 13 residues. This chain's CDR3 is CASSSGQNTEAFF. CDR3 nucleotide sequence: TGTGCCAGCAGCTCGGGACAGAACACTGAAGCTTTCTTT.

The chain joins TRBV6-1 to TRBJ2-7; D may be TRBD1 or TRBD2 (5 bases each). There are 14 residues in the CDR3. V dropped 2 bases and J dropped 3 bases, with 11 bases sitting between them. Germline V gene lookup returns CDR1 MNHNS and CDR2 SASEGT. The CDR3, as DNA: TGTGCCAGCAGTGAAAGGGACGGATACTACGAGCAGTACTTC. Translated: CASSERDGYYEQYF.

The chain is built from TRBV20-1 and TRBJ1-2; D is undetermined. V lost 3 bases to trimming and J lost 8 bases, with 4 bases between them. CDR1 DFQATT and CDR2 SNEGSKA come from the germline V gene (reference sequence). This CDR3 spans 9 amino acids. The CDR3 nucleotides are TGCAGTGCTAGCGGGGGCTACACCTTC. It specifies CSASGGYTF.

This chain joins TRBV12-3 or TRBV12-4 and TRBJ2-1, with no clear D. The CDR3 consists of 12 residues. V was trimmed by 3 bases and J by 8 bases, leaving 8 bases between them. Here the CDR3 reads CASSFGSDEQFF. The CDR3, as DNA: TGTGCCAGCAGTTTTGGATCCGATGAGCAGTTCTTC.

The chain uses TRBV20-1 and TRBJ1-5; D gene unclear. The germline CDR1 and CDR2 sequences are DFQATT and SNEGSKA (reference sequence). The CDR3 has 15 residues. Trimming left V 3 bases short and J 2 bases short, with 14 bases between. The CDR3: CSARVKVVGNQPQHF. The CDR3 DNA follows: TGCAGTGCTAGGGTCAAGGTTGTGGGCAATCAGCCCCAGCATTTT.

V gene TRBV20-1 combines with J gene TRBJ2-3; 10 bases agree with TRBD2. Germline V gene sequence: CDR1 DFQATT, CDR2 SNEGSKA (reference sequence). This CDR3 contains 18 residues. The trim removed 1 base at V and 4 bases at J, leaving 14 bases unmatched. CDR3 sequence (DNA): TGCAGTGCTAGAGGGATAGCGGGGGGTTGGGAATACGCAGATACGCAGTATTTT. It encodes CSARGIAGGWEYADTQYF.

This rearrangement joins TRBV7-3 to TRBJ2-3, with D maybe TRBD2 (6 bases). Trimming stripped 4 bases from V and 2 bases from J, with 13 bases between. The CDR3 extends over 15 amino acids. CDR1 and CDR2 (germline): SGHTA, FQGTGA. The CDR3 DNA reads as TGTGCCAGCAGCTCCTACGGGACTCTCACAGATACGCAGTATTTT. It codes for CASSSYGTLTDTQYF.

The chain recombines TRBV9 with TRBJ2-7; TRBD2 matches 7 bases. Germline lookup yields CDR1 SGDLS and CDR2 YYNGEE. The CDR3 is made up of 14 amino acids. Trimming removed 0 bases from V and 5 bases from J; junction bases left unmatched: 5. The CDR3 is CASSVEAGANEQYF. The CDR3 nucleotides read TGTGCCAGCAGCGTAGAGGCGGGAGCGAACGAGCAGTACTTC. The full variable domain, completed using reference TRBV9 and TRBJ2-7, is DSGVTQTPKHLITATGQRVTLRCSPRSGDLSVYWYQQSLDQGLQFLIQYYNGEERAKGNILERFSAQQFPDLHSELNLSSLELGDSALYFCASSVEAGANEQYFGPGTRLTVT.

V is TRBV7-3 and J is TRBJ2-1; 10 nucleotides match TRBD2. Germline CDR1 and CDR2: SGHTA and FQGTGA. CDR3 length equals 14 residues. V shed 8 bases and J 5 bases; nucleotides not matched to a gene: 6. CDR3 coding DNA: TGTGCCAGCGGCCGAGCGGGGGGGCACAATGAGCAGTTCTTC. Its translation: CASGRAGGHNEQFF.

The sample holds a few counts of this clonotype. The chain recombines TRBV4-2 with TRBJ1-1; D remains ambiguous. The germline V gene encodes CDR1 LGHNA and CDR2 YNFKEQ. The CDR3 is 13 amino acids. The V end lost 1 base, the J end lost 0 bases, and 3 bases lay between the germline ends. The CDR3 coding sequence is TGTGCCAGCAGCCAAGTCCTGAACACTGAAGCTTTCTTT. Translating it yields CASSQVLNTEAFF.

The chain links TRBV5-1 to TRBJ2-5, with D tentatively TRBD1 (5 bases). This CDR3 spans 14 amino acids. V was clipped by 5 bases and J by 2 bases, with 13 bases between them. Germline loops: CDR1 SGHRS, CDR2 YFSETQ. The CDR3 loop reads CASRRWGSQETQYF. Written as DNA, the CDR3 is TGCGCCAGCAGGAGGTGGGGCTCTCAAGAGACCCAGTACTTC.

In nucleotides, the CDR3 is TGCAGTGCCCAAGGGACAGGGGGCGAGACCCAGTACTTC. This gives the protein CSAQGTGGETQYF. The J gene is TRBJ2-5, the V gene TRBV20-1; 12 positions agree with TRBD1. The CDR3 contains 13 residues. Trimming removed 6 bases from V and 5 bases from J; junction bases left unmatched: 4. Germline CDR1 reads DFQATT; CDR2 reads SNEGSKA (reference sequence).

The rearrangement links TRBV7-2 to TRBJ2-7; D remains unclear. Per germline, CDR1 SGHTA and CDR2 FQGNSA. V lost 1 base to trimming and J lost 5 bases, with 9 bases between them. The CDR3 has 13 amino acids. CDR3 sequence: CASSLEPPHEQYF. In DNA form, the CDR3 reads TGTGCCAGCAGCTTAGAACCTCCCCACGAGCAGTACTTC.

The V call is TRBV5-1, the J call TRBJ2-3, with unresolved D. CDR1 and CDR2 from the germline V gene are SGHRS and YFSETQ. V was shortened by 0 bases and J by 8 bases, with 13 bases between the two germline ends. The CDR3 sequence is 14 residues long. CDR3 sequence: CASSLDLDFGTQYF. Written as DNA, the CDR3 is TGCGCCAGCAGCTTGGATCTAGACTTTGGTACGCAGTATTTT. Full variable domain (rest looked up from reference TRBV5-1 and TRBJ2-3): KAGVTQTPRYLIKTRGQQVTLSCSPISGHRSVSWYQQTPGQGLQFLFEYFSETQRNKGNFPGRFSGRQFSNSRSEMNVSTLELGDSALYLCASSLDLDFGTQYFGPGTRLTVL.